Following are 4 T cell receptor beta chains from one sample sequenced in a study of tumor-infiltrating lymphocytes in glioblastoma multiforme. TCRB libraries came from RNA via three nested multiplex PCR rounds. TCRdb independently ran MiXCR on the multiplex PCR reads; one entry per CDR3 protein. The sample gives about 32,000 distinct CDR3 sequences, 50% to 75% of which show up once; approximately 31% is in the top ten. The sequencing sample was made of brain tumor tissue. These receptors all stem from a male donor with glioblastoma.

The rearrangement links TRBV4-2 to TRBJ2-1; D might be TRBD2 (7 bases). CDR3 length: 15 amino acids. CDR1 LGHNA and CDR2 YNFKEQ come from the germline V gene. CDR3 nucleotide sequence: TGTGTCGGCAGCCAAGACGCGGGGGCATACAATGAGCAGTTCTTC. Translation gives CVGSQDAGAYNEQFF.

As concerns this clonotype: This clone may be a read error of a much larger clone one base away. The V call is TRBV6-4, the J call TRBJ2-7; D gene ambiguous. This CDR3 is 12 amino acids long. CDR1 and CDR2 (germline): MRHNA, SNTAGT. The DNA of the CDR3 is TGTACCAGCAGTCGGACCGTCTACGAGCAGTACTTC. Amino acids: CTSSRTVYEQYF.

In this sample, this clonotype turned up many times. This sequence joins TRBV5-1 and TRBJ2-3, with 13 positions matching TRBD2. CDR1 and CDR2 from the germline V gene are SGHRS and YFSETQ. V trimming: 6 bases; J trimming: 1 base; junction bases outside the gene matches: 2. The length of the CDR3 is 15 residues. The chain's CDR3 is CASKGLAGGTDTQYF. In DNA form, the CDR3 reads TGCGCCAGCAAAGGACTAGCGGGAGGCACAGATACGCAGTATTTT.

The chain has TRBV6-1 and TRBJ2-5; D remains unclear. The CDR3 is 13 amino acids. Germline CDR1 reads MNHNS; CDR2 reads SASEGT. Trimming stripped 8 bases from V and 5 bases from J, with 15 bases between. The CDR3 loop reads CASAMSYRETQYF. CDR3 coding DNA: TGTGCCAGCGCGATGTCTTATCGGGAGACCCAGTACTTC.